This TCR beta chain is from a study of blood T cells in healthy people across ages. The overall study: Per two T cells, template switching captured roughly one barcoded beta molecule. Study results and limitations: Investigators treated diversity estimates from one million T cells as underestimates. Correlation between TCR beta diversity and naive T cell percentage was strong.

Alongside a J-beta primer mix, a sample-barcoded 5' primer served in a second PCR lasting 7 to 11 cycles. A template-switch adaptor that had 12 random nucleotides put a tag on each cDNA molecule. In TCRdb, the 5' RACE reads were re-called with MiXCR into one record per CDR3 protein. The data show hundreds of thousands of distinct CDR3 sequences, with roughly 26% seen just once and 29% held by the top ten. This clonotype was seen a handful of times. Its antigen remains unknown. The CDR3 consists of 12 residues. Germline V gene sequence: CDR1 SGHRS, CDR2 YFSETQ. This clonotype was sampled from a woman in her seventies in good health. V usage is TRBV5-1 and J usage is TRBJ2-5; D not certain. The J call may be mistaken, given a closer DNA end match to TRBJ2-1. The material sequenced was blood. CDR3 in amino acids: CASSPIGREQFF. The CDR3, as DNA: TGCGCCAGCAGCCCGATCGGCCGGGAGCAGTTCTTC.